This passage covers 7 T cell receptor beta chains from one sample sequenced in a study of cytomegalovirus exposure and HLA in healthy donors. PCR used 60 Vbeta primers and 13 Jbeta primers. Data came from immunoSEQ multiplex PCR; TCRdb stores just in-frame clones and leaves some out. The repertoire has about 190,000 clones, roughly 80% of them found once; the top ten carry around 4%. The sequenced sample consisted of PBMCs. These receptors were collected from a man in his fifties in good health and CMV-seronegative.

This clone was seen a few times. The chain has TRBV27 and TRBJ1-2, with D possibly matching TRBD1 (6 bases). V dropped 8 bases and J dropped 7 bases, with 14 bases sitting between them. CDR1 and CDR2 from the germline V gene are MNHEY and SMNVEV (reference sequence). This CDR3 has 12 amino acids. CDR3 protein: CASATKGVGYTF. Written as DNA, the CDR3 is TGTGCCAGCGCCACTAAGGGGGTTGGCTACACCTTC.

The chain recombines TRBV9 with TRBJ1-2; unclear D gene. Between the trimmed V and J ends, which lost 0 bases and 5 bases, there was a span of 5 bases. The CDR3 length is 12 residues. The V gene's germline CDR1 is SGDLS and CDR2 YYNGEE. The CDR3 DNA reads TGTGCCAGCAGCGTAGGAGGGTATGGCTACACCTTC. Translating it yields CASSVGGYGYTF.

V gene TRBV6-5 combines with J gene TRBJ2-1, with 8 bases aligning to TRBD2. This CDR3 comprises 15 residues. The trim removed 2 bases at V and 4 bases at J, leaving 4 bases unmatched. Germline V gene sequence: CDR1 MNHEY, CDR2 SVGAGI. CDR3 nucleotides: TGTGCCAGCAGTTACGGGACTAGTGTGTACAATGAGCAGTTCTTC. Its protein is CASSYGTSVYNEQFF.

The V and J genes are TRBV6-5 and TRBJ1-1, with TRBD1 matching 7 bases. Germline-derived CDR1 and CDR2 are MNHEY and SVGAGI. V shed 4 bases and J 11 bases; nucleotides not matched to a gene: 7. The CDR3 loop spans 12 amino acids. The CDR3 DNA sequence: TGTGCCAGCAGTTTCGACAGACAGGGCGCTTTCTTT. The encoded protein is CASSFDRQGAFF.

The V and J genes are TRBV6-5 and TRBJ2-7; perhaps TRBD1 as D (7 bases). Trimming took off 6 bases at V and 2 bases at J, with 14 bases between the two ends. The CDR3 runs to 14 residues. Germline loops: CDR1 MNHEY, CDR2 SVGAGI. The CDR3 DNA follows: TGTGCCAGCAGCCCCAGGGGGGTTGCCTACGAGCAGTACTTC. Its protein product is CASSPRGVAYEQYF.

The chain employs TRBV9 and TRBJ1-5, with TRBD1 identical over 9 bases. CDR1 and CDR2 from the germline V gene are SGDLS and YYNGEE. With V trimmed by 0 bases and J by 3 bases, 1 base remained unmatched. The CDR3 is 15 amino acids. The CDR3 here is CASSVGDRANQPQHF. In nucleotides, the CDR3 is TGTGCCAGCAGCGTAGGGGACAGGGCCAATCAGCCCCAGCATTTT.

The chain couples TRBV14 to TRBJ1-2; the D gene is possibly TRBD1 (6 bases). The CDR3 loop spans 13 amino acids. Germline CDR1 is SGHDN and CDR2 is FVKESK. V was cut by 0 bases and J by 8 bases, with 10 bases left in between. The CDR3 here is CASSQDLGTGYTF. Here the CDR3 DNA reads TGTGCCAGCAGCCAAGATCTTGGGACAGGCTACACCTTC.